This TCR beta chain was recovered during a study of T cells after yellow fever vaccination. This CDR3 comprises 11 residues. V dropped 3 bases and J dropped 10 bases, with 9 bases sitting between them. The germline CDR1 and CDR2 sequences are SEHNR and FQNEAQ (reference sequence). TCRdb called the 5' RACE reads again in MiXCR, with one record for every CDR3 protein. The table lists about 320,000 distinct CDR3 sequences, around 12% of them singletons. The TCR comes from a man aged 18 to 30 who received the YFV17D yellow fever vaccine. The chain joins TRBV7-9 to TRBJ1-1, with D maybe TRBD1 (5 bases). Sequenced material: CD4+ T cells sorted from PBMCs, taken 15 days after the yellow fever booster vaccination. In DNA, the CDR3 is TGTGCCAGCAGCTTTGAAGGGGTAGCTTTCTTT. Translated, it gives CASSFEGVAFF. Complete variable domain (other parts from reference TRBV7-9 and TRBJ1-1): DTGVSQNPRHKITKRGQNVTFRCDPISEHNRLYWYRQTLGQGPEFLTYFQNEAQLEKSRLLSDRFSAERPKGSFSTLEIQRTEQGDSAMYLCASSFEGVAFFGQGTRLTVV.